These 24 T cell receptor beta chains were all obtained from the same sample, sequenced in a study of shared T cell receptors in the human thymus. Measured with immunoSEQ multiplex PCR; TCRdb has only the in-frame clones, and not every one. This sample has hundreds of thousands of clones, with over 75% found just once. The sample also formed part of further work on human thymus T cells.

Sequenced: thymocytes. The receptor set was obtained from a boy in the first two years of life with a congenital heart defect.

V is TRBV28 and J is TRBJ1-5, with TRBD1 matching 10 bases. Per the germline V gene, CDR1 is MDHEN and CDR2 is SYDVKM. This CDR3 has 15 amino acids. The V segment lost 5 bases and the J segment 5 bases; nucleotides outside the gene matches: 6. The CDR3 DNA follows: TGTGCCAGCAGTCTTAGGGACAGGGGATATCAGCCCCAGCATTTT. It translates to CASSLRDRGYQPQHF.

The CDR3 loop is CASSPRLAGGPPYNEQFF. CDR3 DNA sequence: TGTGCCAGCAGCCCTCGACTAGCGGGGGGACCCCCCTACAATGAGCAGTTCTTC. The chain carries TRBV7-2 and TRBJ2-1, with 13 bases fitting TRBD2. The CDR3 covers 18 residues. The V segment lost 5 bases and the J segment 2 bases; nucleotides outside the gene matches: 9. Germline V gives CDR1 SGHTA, CDR2 FQGNSA.

The chain couples TRBV6-6 to TRBJ1-6, with D unresolved. The CDR3 runs 15 residues. V dropped 7 bases and J dropped 5 bases, with 15 bases sitting between them. Germline-derived CDR1 and CDR2 are MNHNY and SVGAGI (reference sequence). CDR3 region: CASTGGSEDNSPLHF. The DNA for the CDR3 is TGTGCCAGCACTGGAGGGTCCGAAGATAATTCACCCCTCCACTTT.

V gene TRBV2 combines with J gene TRBJ1-2, with D possibly being TRBD1 (5 bases). CDR3 length: 13 residues. Germline loops: CDR1 SNHLY, CDR2 FYNNEI. Trimming shortened V by 3 bases and J by 2 bases, and 7 bases separated the two germline ends. CDR3 nucleotide sequence: TGTGCCAGCAGTGAGACAGTCAACTATGGCTACACCTTC. It encodes CASSETVNYGYTF. Complete variable domain (other parts from reference TRBV2 and TRBJ1-2): EPEVTQTPSHQVTQMGQEVILRCVPISNHLYFYWYRQILGQKVEFLVSFYNNEISEKSEIFDDQFSVERPDGSNFTLKIRSTKLEDSAMYFCASSETVNYGYTFGSGTRLTVV.

This chain connects TRBV5-1 to TRBJ2-3; TRBD2 agrees at 9 bases. The CDR3 totals 16 residues. The trim removed 0 bases at V and 3 bases at J, leaving 5 bases unmatched. From germline, CDR1 is SGHRS and CDR2 YFSETQ. CDR3 sequence reads: CASSLGSSGVTDTQYF. In DNA form, the CDR3 reads TGCGCCAGCAGCTTGGGATCTAGCGGGGTAACAGATACGCAGTATTTT.

The chain joins TRBV19 to TRBJ2-2; D possibly corresponds to TRBD1 (7 bases). V was trimmed by 10 bases and J by 6 bases, leaving 21 bases between them. The CDR3 contains 15 residues. In germline, CDR1 is LNHDA, CDR2 SQIVND (reference sequence). The CDR3 coding sequence is TGTGCCACATCTTTCGGAGGGGGCGCATCCGGGGAGCTGTTTTTT. It is translated as CATSFGGGASGELFF.

In regard to this clone: The sample contains more than one DNA sequence encoding this CDR3. V and J are TRBV28 and TRBJ2-7; TRBD1 aligns across 8 bases. The CDR3 contains 14 residues. Looked up from germline, CDR1 is MDHEN and CDR2 is SYDVKM. The V gene end was trimmed by 6 bases and the J gene end by 1 base; junction bases not matched to a gene: 5. The CDR3 spells CASSRDRGSYEQYF. The CDR3 DNA sequence: TGTGCCAGCAGCCGCGACAGGGGATCCTACGAGCAGTACTTC. The entire variable domain, with the rest obtained from reference TRBV28 and TRBJ2-7, is as follows: DVKVTQSSRYLVKRTGEKVFLECVQDMDHENMFWYRQDPGLGLRLIYFSYDVKMKEKGDIPEGYSVSREKKERFSLILESASTNQTSMYLCASSRDRGSYEQYFGPGTRLTVT.

The chain carries TRBV18 and TRBJ2-3, with D hard to call. The CDR3 length is 15 residues. Trimming stripped 2 bases from V and 2 bases from J, with 11 bases between. Germline-derived CDR1 and CDR2 are KGHSH and LQKENI. The chain's CDR3 is CASSPRSGSTDTQYF. CDR3 nucleotide sequence: TGTGCCAGCTCACCAAGATCCGGGTCCACAGATACGCAGTATTTT.

This chain links TRBV2 with TRBJ1-1; 7 bases match TRBD1. CDR1 SNHLY and CDR2 FYNNEI come from the germline V gene. The V segment lost 6 bases and the J segment 5 bases; nucleotides outside the gene matches: 12. This CDR3 has 15 residues. Written as DNA, the CDR3 is TGTGCCAGCAGGGTTCTCCAAGGGGGCTGTACTGAAGCTTTCTTT. Its protein is CASRVLQGGCTEAFF.

J is TRBJ1-5 and V is TRBV6-6, with TRBD1 matching over 7 bases. This CDR3 has 14 amino acids. Germline-derived CDR1 and CDR2 are MNHNY and SVGAGI (reference sequence). The V and J ends lost 6 bases and 5 bases, in that order; junction bases with no gene match: 7. Here the CDR3 reads CASRPTGSDQPQHF. As DNA, the CDR3 is TGTGCCAGCAGGCCGACAGGGAGCGATCAGCCCCAGCATTTT.

The V and J genes are TRBV4-3 and TRBJ2-5, with no clear D. Germline values: CDR1 LGHNA, CDR2 YSLEER. The length of the CDR3 is 15 residues. With 1 base removed from V and 0 bases from J, the gap between germline ends came to 9 bases. DNA of the CDR3: TGCGCCAGCAGCCAAGTCGCAGGCGACCAAGAGACCCAGTACTTC. Amino acids: CASSQVAGDQETQYF.

The rearrangement joins TRBV9 to TRBJ2-5, with a weak D call TRBD1 (6 bases). Trimming left V 3 bases short and J 11 bases short, with 14 bases between. This CDR3 contains 12 residues. Germline CDR1 reads SGDLS; CDR2 reads YYNGEE. The CDR3 loop is CASSGEQGEQYF. The CDR3 region has the DNA TGTGCCAGCAGCGGGGAACAGGGAGAGCAGTACTTC.

This clone has a single count. J is TRBJ2-5 and V is TRBV4-2, with 8 nucleotides matching TRBD2. The V gene end was trimmed by 0 bases and the J gene end by 3 bases; junction bases not matched to a gene: 0. The CDR3 loop spans 14 amino acids. CDR1 and CDR2 from the germline V gene are LGHNA and YNFKEQ. The CDR3 DNA reads as TGTGCCAGCAGCCAAGATAGCGGGGAAGAGACCCAGTACTTC. This translates into CASSQDSGEETQYF.

This chain uses TRBV6-5 with TRBJ1-1, with D possibly being TRBD1 (5 bases). The CDR3 is 14 amino acids. Germline CDR1 and CDR2: MNHEY and SVGAGI. V lost 7 bases to trimming and J lost 7 bases, with 19 bases between them. Here the CDR3 DNA reads TGTGCCAGCACTCACGTCGGGGGGAGCAGTGAAGCTTTCTTT. Translation gives CASTHVGGSSEAFF.

The chain recombines TRBV7-2 with TRBJ1-5; perhaps TRBD1 as D (5 bases). V was cut by 5 bases and J by 9 bases, with 17 bases left in between. The CDR3 is 14 residues long. CDR1 is SGHTA and CDR2 is FQGNSA in the germline V gene. The CDR3 nucleotides are TGTGCCAGCAGCCTTACAGGTCCCACGGGGCCCCAGCATTTT. This sequence encodes CASSLTGPTGPQHF. The entire variable domain, with the rest obtained from reference TRBV7-2 and TRBJ1-5, is as follows: GAGVSQSPSNKVTEKGKDVELRCDPISGHTALYWYRQSLGQGLEFLIYFQGNSAPDKSGLPSDRFSAERTGGSVSTLTIQRTQQEDSAVYLCASSLTGPTGPQHFGDGTRLSIL.

The chain links TRBV10-2 to TRBJ1-1; maybe TRBD1 (6 bases). The germline CDR1 and CDR2 sequences are WSHSY and SAAADI. This CDR3 region has 17 residues. The V end lost 1 base, the J end lost 1 base, and 16 bases lay between the germline ends. The CDR3 nucleotides are TGCGCCAGCAGTGAGTGTGAACAGGGTTCGAGGAACACTGAAGCTTTCTTT. It encodes CASSECEQGSRNTEAFF.

The DNA for the CDR3 is TGTGCCAGCAGTTCACAGGGGGACGCTGAAGCTTTCTTT. Translating it yields CASSSQGDAEAFF. The gene calls are TRBV28 and TRBJ1-1; 8 bases are a match to TRBD1. The CDR3 has 13 amino acids. Germline CDR1 MDHEN, CDR2 SYDVKM. The V and J ends lost 4 bases and 6 bases, in that order; junction bases with no gene match: 4.

This chain joins TRBV5-1 and TRBJ2-7; 12 nucleotides match TRBD2. The CDR3 loop spans 15 amino acids. Losses at the gene ends were 4 bases for V and 5 bases for J; bases not matched to a gene: 7. Germline CDR1 is SGHRS and CDR2 is YFSETQ. This CDR3 is CASSASGRGTHEQYF. DNA for the CDR3: TGCGCCAGCAGCGCTAGCGGGAGGGGGACCCACGAGCAGTACTTC.

The chain combines TRBV7-9 with TRBJ1-3; 8 bases map to TRBD1. The V gene's germline CDR1 is SEHNR and CDR2 FQNEAQ (reference sequence). Losses at the gene ends were 2 bases for V and 2 bases for J; bases not matched to a gene: 11. This CDR3 is 18 amino acids long. CDR3 region: CASSLHQGARGTGNTIYF. Written as DNA, the CDR3 is TGTGCCAGCAGCTTACACCAGGGGGCAAGGGGAACTGGAAACACCATATATTTT.

The rearrangement links TRBV6-5 to TRBJ2-1, with TRBD2 matching 8 bases. This CDR3 comprises 15 residues. J lost 12 bases, V lost 8 bases, and 18 bases had no gene match. Germline V gene sequence: CDR1 MNHEY, CDR2 SVGAGI. In DNA form, the CDR3 reads TGTGCCAGCTGGGGTGCGGTAGCGGGACGCTTGGGGCAGTTCTTC. It codes for CASWGAVAGRLGQFF.

The gene calls are TRBV5-6 and TRBJ2-7; 7 positions agree with TRBD1. Germline V gene data show CDR1 as SGHDT and CDR2 as YYEEEE. Germline trimming cut 5 bases from V and 0 bases from J; bases unmatched to any gene: 14. The CDR3 spans 17 residues. This CDR3 is CASSWWGPGQHSYEQYF. The CDR3 nucleotides are TGTGCCAGCAGTTGGTGGGGACCGGGACAGCACTCCTACGAGCAGTACTTC. The variable domain in full, with the rest retrieved from reference TRBV5-6 and TRBJ2-7, is DAGVTQSPTHLIKTRGQQVTLRCSPKSGHDTVSWYQQALGQGPQFIFQYYEEEERQRGNFPDRFSGHQFPNYSSELNVNALLLGDSALYLCASSWWGPGQHSYEQYFGPGTRLTVT.

This sequence joins TRBV19 and TRBJ2-7, with 7 bases identical to TRBD2. The CDR3 loop spans 20 amino acids. Germline assignment: CDR1 LNHDA and CDR2 SQIVND (reference sequence). With 3 bases clipped from V and 3 bases from J, the junction kept 23 bases outside the gene matches. CDR3 coding DNA: TGTGCCAGTAGTATTCTACGCAGAAATCCCCAGCGGGGATGGGACTACGAGCAGTACTTC. Translating it yields CASSILRRNPQRGWDYEQYF.

The V call is TRBV9, the J call TRBJ2-2, with a possible D match to TRBD2 (6 bases). The V gene lost 2 bases and the J gene lost 3 bases, with 17 bases spanning the gap. The CDR3 is 17 residues long. Looked up from germline, CDR1 is SGDLS and CDR2 is YYNGEE. The CDR3 protein is CASSVPLWGVDTGELFF. CDR3 DNA sequence: TGTGCCAGCAGCGTGCCCCTCTGGGGGGTAGACACCGGGGAGCTGTTTTTT.

In the case of this clone: The same CDR3 also results from other DNA sequences found in this sample. This rearrangement joins TRBV6-5 to TRBJ1-6; D not resolved. Germline CDR1 and CDR2: MNHEY and SVGAGI. The CDR3 consists of 14 residues. The V end lost 6 bases, the J end lost 5 bases, and 11 bases lay between the germline ends. DNA of the CDR3: TGTGCCAGCAGATACGGGCAGGATAATTCACCCCTCCACTTT. Amino acid sequence: CASRYGQDNSPLHF.